This TCR beta chain was sequenced during a study of blood T cell repertoires in COVID-19. Study-wide context: Acute-phase and convalescent COVID-19 samples originated in the United States, Italy and Spain. The analysed material was cDNA or gDNA that came from T cells, B-cell-depleted T cells, or PBMCs.

Per the authors' pipeline: Estimated nucleated cell counts came from reference gene primer amplification. Clones were sequenced by immunoSEQ multiplex PCR, and TCRdb holds only the in-frame ones, with some missing. That table furnishes V, J and clone size, whereas the DNA furnished D and trimming. Of some 150,000 clones listed, roughly 88% are singletons. This CDR3 spans 13 amino acids. The V end lost 0 bases, the J end lost 5 bases, and 8 bases lay between the germline ends. Germline V gene data show CDR1 as SGHRS and CDR2 as YFSETQ. Seattle cases were enrolled at active infection and followed longitudinally.

The sequenced sample consisted of peripheral blood. The chain has TRBV5-1 and TRBJ2-5; possibly TRBD2 for D (5 bases). The source of this sequence is a woman aged 55-69 years with COVID-19, enrolled during active disease. The CDR3 here is CASSLGRGETQYF. CDR3 DNA sequence: TGCGCCAGCAGCTTGGGTCGCGGGGAGACCCAGTACTTC.